These T cell receptor beta chains were read from a single sample in a study of OX40 agonist ivuxolimab in advanced cancers. The repertoire was sequenced with immunoSEQ multiplex PCR; TCRdb's copy has only in-frame clones and lacks some. The table shows about 81,000 clones, with about 86% occurring only once. The sample consisted of CD4+ or CD8+ T cells sorted from blood, taken in a trial of the OX40 agonist ivuxolimab. Every receptor here comes from an adult with an advanced solid tumor such as melanoma, head and neck, liver or kidney cancer. Both conserved end residues are part of each CDR3. The order of the fields is clone size, D gene, V gene, J gene, CDR3 DNA, CDR3 protein. D genes are given only for firm matches. Part of the rows lack a size; the others show once, few, many or a class for expanded clones.

clone size: .; D gene: TRBD1; V gene: TRBV5-4; J gene: TRBJ2-2; CDR3 DNA: TGTGCCAGCAGCACGGGACAGGGTAACACCGGGGAGCTGTTTTTT; CDR3 protein: CASSTGQGNTGELFF
clone size: .; D gene: .; V gene: TRBV6-6; J gene: TRBJ2-3; CDR3 DNA: TGTGCCAGCAGCCGGGGGTATGGCACAGATACGCAGTATTTT; CDR3 protein: CASSRGYGTDTQYF
clone size: .; D gene: .; V gene: TRBV28; J gene: TRBJ2-7; CDR3 DNA: TGTGCCAGCAGTTTCAACGAGCAGTACTTC; CDR3 protein: CASSFNEQYF
clone size: few; D gene: .; V gene: TRBV7-9; J gene: TRBJ2-2; CDR3 DNA: TGTGCCAGCAGCTTAGCCGGGGAGCTGTTTTTT; CDR3 protein: CASSLAGELFF
clone size: .; D gene: .; V gene: TRBV13; J gene: TRBJ2-1; CDR3 DNA: TGTGCCAGCAGCTTGAGGAATGAGCAGTTCTTC; CDR3 protein: CASSLRNEQFF
clone size: .; D gene: TRBD1; V gene: TRBV28; J gene: TRBJ1-2; CDR3 DNA: TGTGCCAGCAGTTCGTCCCCACAGGGGTTCTATGGCTACACCTTC; CDR3 protein: CASSSSPQGFYGYTF
clone size: .; D gene: TRBD1; V gene: TRBV11-1; J gene: TRBJ2-3; CDR3 DNA: TGTGCCAGCAGAAGGGGGCTGGCAGATACGCAGTATTTT; CDR3 protein: CASRRGLADTQYF
clone size: .; D gene: TRBD1; V gene: TRBV18; J gene: TRBJ2-5; CDR3 DNA: TGTGCCAGCTCCCTCGGACAGGGAAGAGAGACCCAGTACTTC; CDR3 protein: CASSLGQGRETQYF
clone size: once; D gene: .; V gene: TRBV10-1; J gene: TRBJ2-5; CDR3 DNA: TGCGCCAGCAGCGGTTGGGCCAGGGAAGAGACCCAGTACTTC; CDR3 protein: CASSGWAREETQYF
clone size: .; D gene: .; V gene: TRBV2; J gene: TRBJ1-4; CDR3 DNA: TGTGCCAGCAGTGAAGATAAGGGGACTAATGAAAAACTGTTTTTT; CDR3 protein: CASSEDKGTNEKLFF
clone size: .; D gene: TRBD1; V gene: TRBV4-1; J gene: TRBJ1-2; CDR3 DNA: TGCGCCAGCAGCCTTACCCTCCGGACAGGCACCTATGGCTACACCTTC; CDR3 protein: CASSLTLRTGTYGYTF